This entry lists 27 T cell receptor beta chains sequenced from one sample in a study of T cell responses to AZD1222 COVID-19 vaccine. Profiled with immunoSEQ multiplex PCR; TCRdb holds only in-frame clones, not every one. Of 53,000 or so clones listed, 70% to 90% were seen once; the top ten hold around 7.3%. Sequencing used peripheral blood, obtained 28 days after the second AZD1222 dose. The receptor set was obtained from an adult who received the AZD1222 COVID-19 vaccine.

DNA for the CDR3: TGTGCCACCAGCAGAGATCGGGGGCCCCAAGAGACCCAGTACTTC. As protein: CATSRDRGPQETQYF. V and J are TRBV15 and TRBJ2-5; D is possibly TRBD1 or TRBD2 (6 bases each). From germline, CDR1 is LNHNV and CDR2 YYDKDF (reference sequence). The CDR3 is 15 amino acids. Trimming left V 0 bases short and J 1 base short, with 9 bases between.

The chain joins TRBV7-3 to TRBJ1-2, with D possibly being TRBD1 (5 bases). The ends were cut back, 4 bases at V and 12 bases at J, with 12 bases in the middle. The germline V gene encodes CDR1 SGHTA and CDR2 FQGTGA. The CDR3 extends over 11 amino acids. The CDR3 coding sequence is TGTGCCAGCAGCTCGGGACCGAGGAACACCTTC. Its translation: CASSSGPRNTF.

V is TRBV6-7 and J is TRBJ1-4; 10 bases are shared with TRBD1. TRBV6-7 is marked as an open reading frame, function uncertain. The CDR3 is 18 residues long. V shed 4 bases and J 7 bases; nucleotides not matched to a gene: 15. The chain's CDR3 is CASSFPPGQGFDGEKLFF. The CDR3 DNA sequence: TGTGCCAGCAGTTTCCCTCCGGGACAGGGGTTTGACGGTGAAAAACTGTTTTTT.

The genes are TRBV27 and TRBJ2-1; no firm D call. The germline CDR1 and CDR2 sequences are MNHEY and SMNVEV (reference sequence). The ends were cut back, 6 bases at V and 0 bases at J, with 12 bases in the middle. CDR3 length: 15 amino acids. The CDR3 is CASRYSLSSYNEQFF. The CDR3 DNA reads TGTGCCAGCAGGTATAGCTTGAGCTCCTACAATGAGCAGTTCTTC.

This chain connects TRBV10-2 to TRBJ1-2; D is ambiguous. The V and J ends lost 0 bases and 8 bases respectively, with 10 bases between them. This CDR3 spans 13 amino acids. Germline V CDR1 and CDR2: WSHSY, SAAADI. The CDR3 here is CASSESSGAGYTF. In DNA form, the CDR3 reads TGCGCCAGCAGTGAGTCAAGCGGAGCGGGCTACACCTTC.

This rearrangement joins TRBV19 to TRBJ1-5; D not resolved. V lost 6 bases, J lost 3 bases, and 18 bases lay in between. Germline assignment: CDR1 LNHDA and CDR2 SQIVND (reference sequence). The length of the CDR3 is 16 residues. CDR3: CASRPTDGVLNQPQHF. CDR3 nucleotides: TGTGCCAGTAGGCCTACCGACGGGGTTCTCAATCAGCCCCAGCATTTT. Together with reference TRBV19 and TRBJ1-5, the CDR3 gives the full variable domain: DGGITQSPKYLFRKEGQNVTLSCEQNLNHDAMYWYRQDPGQGLRLIYYSQIVNDFQKGDIAEGYSVSREKKESFPLTVTSAQKNPTAFYLCASRPTDGVLNQPQHFGDGTRLSIL.

The V and J genes are TRBV28 and TRBJ2-1; a weak D match, TRBD1 (7 bases). CDR1 is MDHEN and CDR2 is SYDVKM in the germline V gene. Trimming removed 4 bases at V and 6 bases at J, with 16 bases between. The CDR3 length is 15 residues. CDR3 bases: TGTGCCAGCAGTTACCCCAGGGGGGCGGGCAATGAGCAGTTCTTC. Translating gives CASSYPRGAGNEQFF.

The V and J genes are TRBV7-8 and TRBJ2-7; TRBD2 aligns across 14 bases. Germline V gene data show CDR1 as SGHVS and CDR2 as FQNEAQ. The CDR3 covers 18 residues. The trim removed 5 bases at V and 4 bases at J, leaving 13 bases unmatched. For the CDR3, the DNA is TGTGCCAGCAGCCTGCGACTAGCGGGAGGGGGAAAACTATACGAGCAGTACTTC. Translated, it gives CASSLRLAGGGKLYEQYF.

This sequence joins TRBV19 and TRBJ1-6, with a weak D call TRBD1 (5 bases). V lost 8 bases, J lost 0 bases, and 14 bases lay in between. CDR3 length: 16 amino acids. The V gene's germline CDR1 is LNHDA and CDR2 SQIVND (reference sequence). For the CDR3, the DNA is TGTGCCAGTCAAGGATCCGGGGCCTCCTATAATTCACCCCTCCACTTT. It is translated as CASQGSGASYNSPLHF.

The chain joins TRBV30 to TRBJ1-5; D is undetermined. CDR1 GTSNPN and CDR2 SVGIG come from the germline V gene (reference sequence). This CDR3 has 13 amino acids. Trimming left V 0 bases short and J 4 bases short, with 7 bases between. The chain's CDR3 is CAWSVTGNQPQHF. CDR3 DNA sequence: TGTGCCTGGAGTGTCACGGGAAATCAGCCCCAGCATTTT.

The chain recombines TRBV29-1 with TRBJ1-2, with D possibly TRBD1 on 6 matching bases. Germline loops: CDR1 SQVTM, CDR2 ANQGSEA. The CDR3 runs to 12 residues. The V and J ends lost 7 bases and 6 bases respectively, with 15 bases between them. CDR3 sequence reads: CSGTQGRDGYTF. Written as DNA, the CDR3 is TGCAGCGGAACCCAGGGGCGGGATGGCTACACCTTC.

The chain recombines TRBV5-4 with TRBJ2-7; TRBD2 matches 11 bases. V shed 4 bases and J 6 bases; nucleotides not matched to a gene: 12. The CDR3 is 16 amino acids. CDR1 and CDR2 (germline): SGHNT, YYREEE (reference sequence). The CDR3 loop reads CASSLGLSGRESEQYF. The DNA for the CDR3 is TGTGCCAGCAGCCTTGGACTTAGCGGGAGGGAATCCGAGCAGTACTTC.

This chain connects TRBV5-6 to TRBJ2-3; 7 nucleotides agree with TRBD1. Trimming at V came to 5 bases and at J to 5 bases, leaving 8 bases not matched to a gene. This CDR3 contains 14 residues. The germline CDR1 and CDR2 sequences are SGHDT and YYEEEE. CDR3 loop: CASRDDRARDTQYF. CDR3 nucleotide sequence: TGTGCCAGCAGGGATGACAGGGCCAGAGATACGCAGTATTTT.

V gene TRBV24-1 combines with J gene TRBJ2-5; perhaps TRBD2 as D (6 bases). The CDR3 is 14 amino acids. Trimming removed 7 bases at V and 7 bases at J, with 18 bases between. The germline CDR1 and CDR2 sequences are KGHDR and SFDVKD. In nucleotides, the CDR3 is TGTGCCACCAGCTTTGGAGGGCCGGAACGGACCCAGTACTTC. Protein sequence: CATSFGGPERTQYF.

This chain links TRBV5-1 with TRBJ1-1; tentative D call: TRBD1 (5 bases). The length of the CDR3 is 14 residues. V was shortened by 4 bases and J by 0 bases, with 10 bases between the two germline ends. The germline CDR1 and CDR2 sequences are SGHRS and YFSETQ. The CDR3 protein is CASSGGTVNTEAFF. The CDR3 coding sequence is TGCGCCAGCAGCGGCGGGACGGTGAACACTGAAGCTTTCTTT.

The rearrangement uses TRBV6-4 and TRBJ1-2; 9 bases map to TRBD1. From germline, CDR1 is MRHNA and CDR2 SNTAGT. V dropped 2 bases and J dropped 4; count of bases not matched to a gene: 8. This CDR3 is built from 16 residues. In DNA, the CDR3 is TGTGCCAGCAGTGACACTTCGGGACAGGGCTTCTATGGCTACACCTTC. As protein: CASSDTSGQGFYGYTF.

V and J are TRBV5-1 and TRBJ2-6; TRBD1 matches at 8 bases. Germline V gene lookup returns CDR1 SGHRS and CDR2 YFSETQ. Trimming at V came to 2 bases and at J to 1 base, leaving 5 bases not matched to a gene. The CDR3 loop spans 17 amino acids. CDR3 coding DNA: TGCGCCAGCAGCTTCGGACAGGGTTGGTCTGGGGCCAACGTCCTGACTTTC. Amino acids: CASSFGQGWSGANVLTF.

In its sample, this clone was seen once. The V gene is TRBV3-1 (or the pseudogene TRBV3-2), the J gene TRBJ1-5; D unclear. The V gene lost 4 bases and the J gene lost 7 bases, with 8 bases spanning the gap. The germline gives CDR1 LGHDT, CDR2 YNNKEL (reference sequence). The CDR3 has 12 residues. CDR3 DNA: TGTGCCAGCAGCCTTAAAGGACAGCCCCAGCATTTT. This gives the protein CASSLKGQPQHF.

V is TRBV15 and J is TRBJ2-1, with 13 bases identical to TRBD2. The CDR3 runs to 17 residues. V was pared by 1 base and J by 8 bases, with 8 bases of the junction left unmatched. Germline CDR1 and CDR2: LNHNV and YYDKDF (reference sequence). CDR3 sequence reads: CATSRARGLAGVDEQFF. CDR3 coding DNA: TGTGCCACCAGCAGAGCAAGAGGACTAGCGGGAGTTGATGAGCAGTTCTTC.

The V call is TRBV5-1, the J call TRBJ1-1, with 8 bases identical to TRBD1. This CDR3 is 15 amino acids long. The V segment lost 2 bases and the J segment 1 base; nucleotides outside the gene matches: 4. Germline V lookup: CDR1 SGHRS, CDR2 YFSETQ. The CDR3 region is CASSFGGTGNTEAFF. CDR3 DNA: TGCGCCAGCAGCTTCGGCGGGACAGGGAACACTGAAGCTTTCTTT.

This clone was recorded only once. The chain carries TRBV7-9 and TRBJ2-1, with 7 bases lining up with TRBD2. This CDR3 contains 13 residues. Germline trimming cut 3 bases from V and 8 bases from J; bases unmatched to any gene: 4. From germline, CDR1 is SEHNR and CDR2 FQNEAQ (reference sequence). Here the CDR3 DNA reads TGTGCCAGCAGCTTGGGCGGGAGTGATGAGCAGTTCTTC. As protein: CASSLGGSDEQFF.

This sequence joins TRBV11-2 and TRBJ1-4; no reliable D call. Germline V gives CDR1 SGHAT, CDR2 FQNNGV. The CDR3 is made up of 14 amino acids. The germline V and J ends were trimmed by 5 bases and 6 bases, with 13 bases remaining between them. CDR3 bases: TGTGCCAGCAGCCCGAACAGAGACTATGAAAAACTGTTTTTT. Translation gives CASSPNRDYEKLFF.

This chain joins TRBV28 and TRBJ2-5; 10 bases are a match to TRBD2. Germline values: CDR1 MDHEN, CDR2 SYDVKM. The CDR3 spans 17 residues. Trimming took 9 bases from V and 0 from J; bases not matched to a gene: 13. This CDR3 is CASRSLGTSAYQETQYF. The CDR3 DNA sequence: TGTGCCAGTCGGAGTTTGGGGACTAGCGCGTACCAAGAGACCCAGTACTTC.

The rearrangement links TRBV5-6 to TRBJ2-7; D is perhaps TRBD1 (6 bases). CDR3 length: 13 amino acids. The germline V gene encodes CDR1 SGHDT and CDR2 YYEEEE. The ends were cut back, 4 bases at V and 6 bases at J, with 14 bases in the middle. The DNA of the CDR3 is TGTGCCAGCAGCCTTATACAGGGTGCCGAGCAGTACTTC. Residues: CASSLIQGAEQYF.

This clone has a single count. J is TRBJ2-1 and V is TRBV7-3; 9 nucleotides line up with TRBD2. With V trimmed by 5 bases and J by 9 bases, 5 bases remained unmatched. The CDR3 loop spans 13 amino acids. Germline V CDR1 and CDR2: SGHTA, FQGTGA. The CDR3, as DNA: TGTGCCAGCAGCCCCTCTAGCGGGACTGAGCAGTTCTTC. Its protein product is CASSPSSGTEQFF.

The chain joins TRBV14 to TRBJ1-1; D uncertain. The ends were cut back, 4 bases at V and 1 base at J, with 10 bases in the middle. In germline, CDR1 is SGHDN, CDR2 FVKESK. The CDR3 consists of 14 residues. The CDR3 sequence is CASSRNAGNTEAFF. The CDR3, as DNA: TGTGCCAGCAGCCGAAACGCGGGGAACACTGAAGCTTTCTTT.

The chain combines TRBV6-5 with TRBJ2-1; 8 nucleotides agree with TRBD2. The V gene's germline CDR1 is MNHEY and CDR2 SVGAGI. V lost 6 bases, J lost 6 bases, and 4 bases stayed unmatched. The CDR3 is 13 residues long. This CDR3 is CASSPTSGNEQFF. In DNA, the CDR3 is TGTGCCAGCAGCCCCACTAGCGGCAATGAGCAGTTCTTC.